This TCR beta chain was found in a study of cytomegalovirus exposure and HLA in healthy donors. General study points: The likely explanation for a cluster of highly shared sequence variants was sequencing artifact. A later analysis revealed that TCR association rates differed between HLA loci, peaking at DRB1 and bottoming out at HLA-C. Researchers catalogued 164 TCR beta chains as cytomegalovirus-associated. Most TCR sequences showed up rarely, but some public TCRs showed up in many donors.

V trimming: 4 bases; J trimming: 3 bases; junction bases outside the gene matches: 9. This CDR3 spans 16 amino acids. Germline CDR1 is SGHRS and CDR2 is YFSETQ. 13 Jbeta primers and 60 Vbeta primers were used for the PCR. Produced via immunoSEQ multiplex PCR; TCRdb's table is partial and in-frame only. The data hold around 130,000 clones, with about 8.5% observed a single time. As for this clone: The antigen is undetermined.

This chain links TRBV5-1 with TRBJ1-2; 10 positions agree with TRBD1. The receptor's source is a man aged 40-50 years in good health and CMV-seronegative. The specimen sequenced was PBMCs. The chain's CDR3 is CASSARDRGDDYGYTF. The CDR3 DNA sequence: TGCGCCAGCAGCGCCCGGGACAGGGGTGATGACTATGGCTACACCTTC. Together with reference TRBV5-1 and TRBJ1-2, the CDR3 gives the full variable domain: KAGVTQTPRYLIKTRGQQVTLSCSPISGHRSVSWYQQTPGQGLQFLFEYFSETQRNKGNFPGRFSGRQFSNSRSEMNVSTLELGDSALYLCASSARDRGDDYGYTFGSGTRLTVV.